This passage covers 9 T cell receptor beta chains from one sample sequenced in a study of T cells in Graves' hyperthyroidism and ophthalmopathy. What was amplified from RNA transcripts were TCR beta CDR3 regions. In the first-round RT-PCR of the TCR CDR3, the HTBI primer set was used. In TCRdb, the multiplex PCR reads were re-called with MiXCR into one record per CDR3 protein. The repertoire includes fewer than 850,000 distinct CDR3 sequences, 15% to 20% of them detected once, and roughly 16% sits in the top ten. Material: blood. The receptors derive from a man aged 50-60 years with Graves' hyperthyroidism.

V and J are TRBV20-1 and TRBJ2-1; TRBD1 is a possible D gene (5 bases). The CDR3 totals 14 residues. With 5 bases removed from V and 5 bases from J, the gap between germline ends came to 16 bases. Germline lookup yields CDR1 DFQATT and CDR2 SNEGSKA (reference sequence). Written as DNA, the CDR3 is TGCAGTGCTGTGGCTAGGGGTAGAAACAATGAGCAGTTCTTC. Encoded protein: CSAVARGRNNEQFF.

This clonotype was seen many times. The chain employs TRBV7-8 and TRBJ2-5; D unresolved. From germline, CDR1 is SGHVS and CDR2 FQNEAQ. The CDR3 sequence is 15 residues long. V lost 5 bases, J lost 4 bases, and 17 bases lay in between. CDR3 protein: CASSPRRRGLETQYF. For the CDR3, the DNA is TGTGCCAGCAGCCCCCGTCGGAGAGGTCTAGAGACCCAGTACTTC.

This clonotype was seen at least ten times. This chain joins TRBV2 and TRBJ1-5; D perhaps matches TRBD1 (5 bases). Germline CDR1 reads SNHLY; CDR2 reads FYNNEI. The CDR3 covers 16 residues. Trimming left V 6 bases short and J 7 bases short, with 22 bases between. CDR3 sequence reads: CASRAGTAGFGQPQHF. In DNA form, the CDR3 reads TGTGCCAGCAGGGCGGGGACGGCCGGTTTCGGCCAGCCCCAGCATTTT.

This sequence joins TRBV28 and TRBJ2-5; D is possibly TRBD2 (6 bases). The CDR3 totals 16 residues. Germline V gives CDR1 MDHEN, CDR2 SYDVKM. The V end was cut by 3 bases, the J end by 13 bases, with 27 bases between. The DNA of the CDR3 is TGTGCCAGCAGTTTCATGAGTGACGGAGGAGGGGTAAGAGGGTACTTC. This translates into CASSFMSDGGGVRGYF.

This clonotype was detected ten times or more. The chain is built from TRBV7-6 and TRBJ2-1, with D maybe TRBD1 (6 bases). This CDR3 is built from 15 residues. The V gene's germline CDR1 is SGHVS and CDR2 FNYEAQ. V gave up 2 bases and J gave up 8 bases, with 16 bases separating them. In DNA, the CDR3 is TGTGCCAGCAGCTTATCTACAGGGCGCCTTTATGAGCAGTTCTTC. Translation gives CASSLSTGRLYEQFF. Supplemented by reference TRBV7-6 and TRBJ2-1, the full variable domain reads GAGVSQSPRYKVTKRGQDVALRCDPISGHVSLYWYRQALGQGPEFLTYFNYEAQQDKSGLPNDRFSAERPEGSISTLTIQRTEQRDSAMYRCASSLSTGRLYEQFFGPGTRLTVL.

This clonotype was seen at least ten times. This chain connects TRBV15 to TRBJ2-5; TRBD2 agrees at 11 bases. In germline, CDR1 is LNHNV, CDR2 YYDKDF (reference sequence). V trimming: 3 bases; J trimming: 2 bases; junction bases outside the gene matches: 5. CDR3 length: 16 amino acids. CDR3 sequence (DNA): TGTGCCACCAGCAGTTTAGCGGGAGGGCTACAAGAGACCCAGTACTTC. Its protein is CATSSLAGGLQETQYF.

This clonotype appeared many times. The chain employs TRBV2 and TRBJ2-1, with unresolved D. From germline, CDR1 is SNHLY and CDR2 FYNNEI. The CDR3 runs 12 residues. V lost 8 bases and J lost 8, with 13 bases in between. This chain's CDR3 is CASVSHKDEQFF. CDR3 sequence (DNA): TGTGCCAGCGTCAGTCACAAGGATGAGCAGTTCTTC.

This clonotype was seen more than once but under ten times. The rearrangement links TRBV24-1 to TRBJ2-2; D uncertain. The CDR3 extends over 14 amino acids. Germline V gene data show CDR1 as KGHDR and CDR2 as SFDVKD. V was cut by 0 bases and J by 8 bases, with 9 bases left in between. The CDR3 DNA reads as TGTGCCACCAGTGATTTGCGGGTCAGAGGGGAGCTGTTTTTT. Amino acids: CATSDLRVRGELFF.

There are a few counts of this clonotype. The chain uses TRBV19 and TRBJ2-3; possible D gene TRBD1, 5 bases. Germline CDR1 reads LNHDA; CDR2 reads SQIVND (reference sequence). The V and J ends lost 4 bases and 3 bases respectively, with 11 bases between them. The CDR3 is 14 amino acids. In DNA, the CDR3 is TGTGCCAGTAGTAGACAGCGATCAACAGATACGCAGTATTTT. Translating gives CASSRQRSTDTQYF.